In its sample, the clone carrying this TCR beta chain was seen a few times. These data come from a study of T-cell reconstitution after alpha-beta-depleted transplantation in children. Unique molecular identifiers featured in how the TCRbeta library was prepared. MiXCR was run by TCRdb on the PCR reads, yielding one entry per CDR3 protein. Found here are some 600,000 distinct CDR3 sequences, around 16% of them singletons; the top ten hold over 0.95%. The ends lost 5 bases at V and 4 bases at J; junction bases unmatched: 11. CDR3 size: 16 residues. Germline assignment: CDR1 SGHTA and CDR2 FQGNSA. The rearrangement joins TRBV7-2 to TRBJ1-1; TRBD1 agrees at 9 bases. The sequence was obtained from a human donor who donated a stem cell graft to a child with acute myeloid leukemia. This sample comprised PBMCs from the stem cell graft donor, obtained from the stem cell graft. The CDR3 reads CASSPRTGVIGTEAFF. CDR3 DNA: TGTGCCAGCAGCCCTAGGACAGGGGTTATTGGCACTGAAGCTTTCTTT.